The clone carrying this T cell receptor (beta chain) was seen only once. Several immunoSEQ 96-well plates shared each subset's DNA, each plate a replicate. TCRdb's copy holds only in-frame clones and misses some; the assay was immunoSEQ multiplex PCR. Of 1.4 million to 1.5 million clones in the sample, roughly 96% were seen once. The data were obtained in a study of shared clonotypes between healthy human individuals. Germline CDR1 SNHLY, CDR2 FYNNEI. This CDR3 region has 14 residues. Trimming removed 7 bases from V and 0 bases from J, with 13 bases in between. This clonotype originated in a young man in good health. The sequencing input was naive CD4+ T cells sorted from blood. The subset is: CD45RA+ positively selected. This chain links TRBV2 with TRBJ2-7; no clear D. CDR3 residues: CASNSLAASYEQYF. CDR3 coding DNA: TGTGCCAGCAACAGCCTTGCGGCCTCCTACGAGCAGTACTTC.